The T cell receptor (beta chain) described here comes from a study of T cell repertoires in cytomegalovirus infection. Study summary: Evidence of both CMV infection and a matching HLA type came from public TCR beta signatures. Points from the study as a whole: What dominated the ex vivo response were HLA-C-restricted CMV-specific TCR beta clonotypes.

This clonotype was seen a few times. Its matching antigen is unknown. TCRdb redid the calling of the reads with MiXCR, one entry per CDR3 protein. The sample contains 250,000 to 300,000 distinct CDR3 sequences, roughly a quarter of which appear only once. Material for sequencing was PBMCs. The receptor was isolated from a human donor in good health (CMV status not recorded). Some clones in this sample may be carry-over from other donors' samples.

The CDR3 here is CASSSAGEYYGYTF. As DNA, the CDR3 is TGTGCCAGCAGTTCAGCGGGAGAGTATTATGGCTACACCTTC. This chain links TRBV7-9 with TRBJ1-2; no clear D. Germline V gene lookup returns CDR1 SEHNR and CDR2 FQNEAQ (reference sequence). The CDR3 runs to 14 residues. The V and J ends lost 6 bases and 5 bases respectively, with 16 bases between them.